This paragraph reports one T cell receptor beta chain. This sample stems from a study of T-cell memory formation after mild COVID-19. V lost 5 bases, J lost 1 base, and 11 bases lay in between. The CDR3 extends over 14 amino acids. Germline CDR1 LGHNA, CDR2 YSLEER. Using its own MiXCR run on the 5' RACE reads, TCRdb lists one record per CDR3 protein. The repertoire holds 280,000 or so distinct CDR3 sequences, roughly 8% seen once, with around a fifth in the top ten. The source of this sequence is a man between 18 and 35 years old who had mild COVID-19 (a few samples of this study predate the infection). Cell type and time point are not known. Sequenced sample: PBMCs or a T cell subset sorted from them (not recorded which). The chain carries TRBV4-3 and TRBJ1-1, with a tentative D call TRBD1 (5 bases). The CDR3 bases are TGCGCCAGCAGCGCCAGCGGACAGAACACTGAAGCTTTCTTT. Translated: CASSASGQNTEAFF.